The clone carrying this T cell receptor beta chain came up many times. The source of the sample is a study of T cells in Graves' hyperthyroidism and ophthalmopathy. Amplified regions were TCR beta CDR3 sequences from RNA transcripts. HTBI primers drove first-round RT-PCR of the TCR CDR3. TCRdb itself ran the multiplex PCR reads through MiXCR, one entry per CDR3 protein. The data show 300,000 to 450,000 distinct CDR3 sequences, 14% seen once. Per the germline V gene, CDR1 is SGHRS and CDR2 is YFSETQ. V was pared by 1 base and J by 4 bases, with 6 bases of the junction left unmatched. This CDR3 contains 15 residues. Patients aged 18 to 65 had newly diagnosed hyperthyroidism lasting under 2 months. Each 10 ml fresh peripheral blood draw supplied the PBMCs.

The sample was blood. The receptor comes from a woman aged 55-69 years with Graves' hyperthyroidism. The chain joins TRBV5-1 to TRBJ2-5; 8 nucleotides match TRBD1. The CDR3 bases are TGCGCCAGCAGCTTGATTTCAGGGGGCGCAGAGACCCAGTACTTC. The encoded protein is CASSLISGGAETQYF.